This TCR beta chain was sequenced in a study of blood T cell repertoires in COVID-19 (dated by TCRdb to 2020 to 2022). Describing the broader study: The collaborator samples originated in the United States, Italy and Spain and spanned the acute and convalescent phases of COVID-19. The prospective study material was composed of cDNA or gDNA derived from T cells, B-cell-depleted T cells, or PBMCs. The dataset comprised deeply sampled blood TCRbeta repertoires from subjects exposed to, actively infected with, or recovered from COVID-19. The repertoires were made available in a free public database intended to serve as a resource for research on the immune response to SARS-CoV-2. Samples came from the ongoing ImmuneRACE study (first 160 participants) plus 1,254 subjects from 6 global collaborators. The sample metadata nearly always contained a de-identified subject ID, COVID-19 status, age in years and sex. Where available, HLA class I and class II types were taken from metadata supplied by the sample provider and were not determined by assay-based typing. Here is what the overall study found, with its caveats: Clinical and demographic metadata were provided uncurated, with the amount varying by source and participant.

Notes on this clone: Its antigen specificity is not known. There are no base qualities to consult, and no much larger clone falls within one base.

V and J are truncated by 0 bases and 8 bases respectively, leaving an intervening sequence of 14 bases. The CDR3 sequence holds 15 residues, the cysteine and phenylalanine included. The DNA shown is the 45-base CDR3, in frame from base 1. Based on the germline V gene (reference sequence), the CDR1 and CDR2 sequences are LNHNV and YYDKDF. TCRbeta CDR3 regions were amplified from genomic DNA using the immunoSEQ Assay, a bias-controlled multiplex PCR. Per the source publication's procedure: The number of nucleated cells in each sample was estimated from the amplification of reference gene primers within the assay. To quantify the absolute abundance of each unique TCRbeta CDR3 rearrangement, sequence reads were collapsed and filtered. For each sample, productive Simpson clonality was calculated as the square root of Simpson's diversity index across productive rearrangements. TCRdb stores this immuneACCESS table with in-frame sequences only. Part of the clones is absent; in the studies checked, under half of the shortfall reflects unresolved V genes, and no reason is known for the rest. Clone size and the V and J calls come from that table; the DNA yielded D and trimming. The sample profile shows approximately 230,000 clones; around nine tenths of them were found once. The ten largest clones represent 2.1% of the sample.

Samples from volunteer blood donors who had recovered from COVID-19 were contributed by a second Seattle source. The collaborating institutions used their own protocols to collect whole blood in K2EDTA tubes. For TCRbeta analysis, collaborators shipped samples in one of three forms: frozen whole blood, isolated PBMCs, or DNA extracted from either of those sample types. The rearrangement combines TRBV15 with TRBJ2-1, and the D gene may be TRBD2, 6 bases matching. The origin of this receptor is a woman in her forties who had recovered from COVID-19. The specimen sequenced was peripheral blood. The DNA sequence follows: TGTGCCACCAGCAGAGAAATGGAGGGGAAGGATGAGCAGTTCTTC. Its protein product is CATSREMEGKDEQFF.